A selection of T cell receptor beta chains follows, all from one sample in a study of blood T cells in healthy people across ages. Each CDR3 protein is one row after TCRdb ran MiXCR on the 5' RACE reads. Of around 1,800,000 distinct CDR3 sequences in the sample, approximately 40% were seen once. Sequenced sample: blood. These receptors were taken from a human donor in good health. Each CDR3 is given with its conserved first and last residue. D genes are given only for firm matches. A row's size may be missing; if present it is once, few, many or a size class.

D gene,V gene,clone size,J gene,CDR3 protein,CDR3 DNA
NA,TRBV5-1,NA,TRBJ1-4,CASSPLAGAIEKRFF,TGCGCCAGCAGCCCCCTTGCAGGGGCGATCGAAAAACGGTTTTTT
NA,TRBV6-5,few,TRBJ2-2,CASSYSGGWGPYTGELFF,TGTGCCAGCAGTTACTCTGGGGGGTGGGGTCCGTACACCGGGGAGCTGTTTTTT
TRBD1,TRBV12-3/TRBV12-4,NA,TRBJ1-4,CASSLVGQGSLKLFF,TGTGCCAGCAGTTTGGTGGGACAGGGGAGCTTAAAACTGTTTTTT
TRBD1,TRBV4-2,NA,TRBJ2-3,CASSPYREGAGTDTQYF,TGTGCCAGCAGCCCTTATCGTGAGGGGGCCGGTACAGATACGCAGTATTTT
NA,TRBV12-3/TRBV12-4,many,TRBJ2-3,CASSKYTDTQYF,TGTGCCAGCAGTAAATACACAGATACGCAGTATTTT
TRBD1,TRBV12-3/TRBV12-4,NA,TRBJ2-7,CASSAQQGPPPGEQYF,TGTGCCAGCAGTGCTCAACAGGGGCCGCCGCCGGGAGAGCAGTACTTC
NA,TRBV12-3/TRBV12-4,NA,TRBJ1-2,CASSPRRGVLGYTF,TGTGCCAGCAGTCCCCGGCGGGGGGTTCTTGGCTACACCTTC
NA,TRBV7-2,NA,TRBJ2-3,CASSLDGREMDTQYF,TGTGCCAGCAGCTTGGACGGTCGTGAAATGGATACGCAGTATTTT
NA,TRBV12-3/TRBV12-4,NA,TRBJ1-2,CASSATCYGYTF,TGTGCCAGCAGCGCAACTTGCTATGGCTACACCTTC
TRBD2,TRBV7-2,NA,TRBJ2-1,CASSLARLAGALSSYNEQFF,TGTGCCAGCAGCTTAGCTCGGCTAGCGGGGGCCCTTAGCTCCTACAATGAGCAGTTCTTC
NA,TRBV7-2,NA,TRBJ2-7,CASSLQHSYEQYF,TGTGCCAGCAGCTTACAGCACTCCTACGAGCAGTACTTC
TRBD1,TRBV9,NA,TRBJ2-1,CASSETGDGYNEQFF,TGTGCCAGCAGCGAGACAGGGGACGGATACAATGAGCAGTTCTTC
NA,TRBV5-1,NA,TRBJ2-1,CASSLDQLSYNEQFF,TGCGCCAGCAGCTTAGACCAGCTTTCTTACAATGAGCAGTTCTTC
NA,TRBV12-5,NA,TRBJ2-5,CASGRDFQETQYF,TGTGCTAGTGGTCGGGACTTTCAAGAGACCCAGTACTTC
NA,TRBV7-9,NA,TRBJ2-7,CASSEPALGEQYF,TGTGCCAGCAGCGAGCCTGCTCTGGGGGAGCAGTACTTC
NA,TRBV12-3/TRBV12-4,NA,TRBJ1-1,CASSLNRAAFF,TGTGCCAGCAGTCTGAACAGGGCAGCTTTCTTT
TRBD1,TRBV20-1,NA,TRBJ1-2,CSAVDPGQGETGYTF,TGCAGTGCTGTCGATCCGGGACAGGGAGAAACTGGCTACACCTTC
TRBD2,TRBV11-3,NA,TRBJ2-1,CANSSGPTSWEFNEQFF,TGTGCCAACAGCTCGGGCCCGACTAGCTGGGAGTTTAATGAGCAGTTCTTC
NA,TRBV4-3,NA,TRBJ2-5,CASSGSTTKETQYF,TGCGCCAGCAGCGGTTCCACAACAAAAGAGACCCAGTACTTC
NA,TRBV6-2/TRBV6-3,NA,TRBJ2-7,CASSPDRFSCEQYF,TGTGCCAGCAGCCCAGACAGGTTCTCCTGCGAGCAGTACTTC
NA,TRBV7-3,few,TRBJ1-6,CASSLNLGAEATLHF,TGTGCCAGCAGCTTAAATTTGGGGGCAGAGGCCACCCTCCACTTT
NA,TRBV20-1,NA,TRBJ2-7,CSASLVMKGSYEQYF,TGCAGTGCCAGCTTAGTAATGAAAGGGTCCTACGAGCAGTACTTC
NA,TRBV6-5,few,TRBJ2-5,CASPVKSRPETQYF,TGTGCCAGTCCCGTTAAGAGCAGACCGGAGACCCAGTACTTC
NA,TRBV24-1,few,TRBJ2-1,CATSDLGLREQFF,TGTGCCACCAGTGATTTGGGACTACGAGAGCAGTTCTTC
TRBD1,TRBV3-1,few,TRBJ1-2,CASTHGVTTGNGYTF,TGTGCCAGCACCCACGGGGTGACGACAGGGAACGGCTACACCTTC
TRBD1,TRBV29-1,few,TRBJ2-5,CSVEYRGLTQETQYF,TGCAGCGTTGAGTACAGGGGGCTCACACAAGAGACCCAGTACTTC
NA,TRBV4-1,NA,TRBJ1-2,CASSNLQVYGYTF,TGCGCCAGCAGCAACCTACAGGTCTATGGCTACACCTTC
TRBD1,TRBV12-3/TRBV12-4,NA,TRBJ2-5,CASSSPARGQETQYF,TGTGCCAGCAGTAGCCCGGCCAGGGGGCAAGAGACCCAGTACTTC
NA,TRBV2,NA,TRBJ2-7,CASSENRLGEQYF,TGTGCCAGCAGTGAGAATAGGCTCGGCGAGCAGTACTTC
TRBD1,TRBV24-1,NA,TRBJ1-2,CATSDPGQGSDGYTF,TGTGCCACCAGTGATCCCGGACAGGGTTCAGATGGCTACACCTTC
NA,TRBV15,few,TRBJ2-3,CATSVARAGADTQYF,TGTGCCACCAGCGTAGCGAGAGCTGGAGCAGATACGCAGTATTTT
NA,TRBV11-3,NA,TRBJ1-2,CASSLRPPTRGYTF,TGTGCCAGCAGCTTGAGGCCCCCGACTCGTGGCTACACCTTC
NA,TRBV12-3/TRBV12-4,few,TRBJ2-7,CASSWGGVGEQYF,TGTGCCAGCAGTTGGGGAGGTGTCGGGGAGCAGTACTTC
TRBD1,TRBV7-2,NA,TRBJ2-1,CAGSLGGQGTYNEQFF,TGTGCCGGCAGCTTAGGGGGACAGGGAACCTACAATGAGCAGTTCTTC
TRBD1,TRBV5-6,NA,TRBJ1-1,CASSLEGQGMPEAFF,TGTGCCAGCAGCTTGGAGGGACAGGGGATGCCTGAAGCTTTCTTT
NA,TRBV9,NA,TRBJ2-5,CASSPLALRDTAQETQYF,TGTGCCAGCAGCCCGCTGGCCTTGCGGGACACGGCACAAGAGACCCAGTACTTC
NA,TRBV5-5,NA,TRBJ2-1,CASSLAFGGGKRNEQFF,TGTGCCAGCAGCTTGGCCTTCGGGGGCGGTAAGAGGAATGAGCAGTTCTTC
NA,TRBV20-1,NA,TRBJ2-7,CSARDDPWGTSSYEQYF,TGCAGTGCTAGGGACGACCCTTGGGGCACCTCCTCCTACGAGCAGTACTTC
NA,TRBV13,NA,TRBJ2-6,CASSLGVRGANVLTF,TGTGCCAGCAGCTTAGGAGTGAGGGGGGCCAACGTCCTGACTTTC
NA,TRBV7-2,NA,TRBJ2-5,CASSLTLAQETQYF,TGTGCCAGCAGCTTAACCCTAGCCCAAGAGACCCAGTACTTC
TRBD2,TRBV7-2,NA,TRBJ2-5,CASGHGAGSPRGIQYF,TGTGCCAGCGGCCACGGAGCGGGGAGTCCCCGGGGGATCCAGTACTTC
NA,TRBV4-3,few,TRBJ2-4,CASSQDWRLAKNIQYF,TGCGCCAGCAGCCAAGATTGGCGGTTAGCCAAAAACATTCAGTACTTC
NA,TRBV7-3,NA,TRBJ2-1,CASSQTGSNEQFF,TGTGCCAGCAGCCAAACAGGGTCGAATGAGCAGTTCTTC
NA,TRBV4-3,NA,TRBJ1-1,CASRDPGVPEAFF,TGCGCCAGCAGGGACCCAGGGGTCCCTGAAGCTTTCTTT
TRBD1,TRBV12-3/TRBV12-4,NA,TRBJ1-2,CASRYDRASTGYTF,TGTGCCAGCAGGTACGACAGGGCCTCCACTGGCTACACCTTC
NA,TRBV24-1,NA,TRBJ2-5,CVTSDLGPLQETQYF,TGTGTCACCAGTGATTTAGGTCCATTACAAGAGACCCAGTACTTC
TRBD1,TRBV6-1,NA,TRBJ1-5,CASNPGRGGYQPQHF,TGTGCCAGCAACCCCGGCAGGGGGGGGTATCAGCCCCAGCATTTT
NA,TRBV7-2,few,TRBJ1-1,CASSLSGHPNTEAFF,TGTGCCAGCAGCTTAAGCGGACACCCTAACACTGAAGCTTTCTTT
NA,TRBV29-1,many,TRBJ2-3,CSALGGAGDTQYF,TGCAGCGCCCTGGGGGGGGCTGGAGATACGCAGTATTTT
TRBD2,TRBV20-1,NA,TRBJ2-7,CSARKSGAHYEQYF,TGCAGTGCTAGAAAAAGCGGGGCCCACTACGAGCAGTACTTC
NA,TRBV2,NA,TRBJ1-5,CASSANWAVNQPQHF,TGTGCCAGCAGTGCCAACTGGGCCGTAAATCAGCCCCAGCATTTT
TRBD2,TRBV12-3/TRBV12-4,NA,TRBJ2-5,CAAKPCGGRKETQYF,TGTGCCGCCAAACCTTGCGGGGGAAGAAAAGAGACCCAGTACTTC
NA,TRBV7-8,NA,TRBJ1-4,CASRAAWPSEKLFF,TGTGCCAGCAGGGCCGCATGGCCTTCGGAAAAACTGTTTTTT
NA,TRBV30,NA,TRBJ1-2,CAWSLTAKVGHTF,TGTGCCTGGAGTCTAACTGCGAAAGTTGGCCACACCTTC
NA,TRBV28,NA,TRBJ2-1,CASSSTSGGGDFDEQFF,TGTGCCAGCAGCTCCACCTCTGGAGGGGGGGATTTCGATGAGCAGTTCTTC
NA,TRBV9,few,TRBJ1-6,CASSGDYNSPLHF,TGTGCCAGCAGCGGAGACTATAATTCACCCCTCCACTTT